This T cell receptor beta chain derives from a study of T cells in Graves' hyperthyroidism and ophthalmopathy. Findings and caveats of the study: Appearing also in blood were most of the thyroid clonotypes expanded above 0.001.

Many counts were recorded for this clonotype. The antigen is not known. Trimming removed 5 bases at V and 4 bases at J, with 17 bases between. Per the germline V gene, CDR1 is GTSNPN and CDR2 is SVGIG (reference sequence). CDR3 size: 15 residues. The study enrolled patients aged 18 to 65 with newly diagnosed hyperthyroidism of under 2 months' duration. Drawn at first hyperthyroidism diagnosis, the blood sample preceded any ophthalmopathy symptoms. Researchers amplified the TCR beta CDR3 regions from RNA transcripts. An initial round of RT-PCR targeting the TCR CDR3 relied on the HTBI primer set. TCRdb processed the multiplex PCR reads anew with MiXCR; each CDR3 protein has one entry. The repertoire holds 650,000 to 850,000 distinct CDR3 sequences, with about 17% as singletons.

This TCR came from a woman aged 45-59 years with Graves' hyperthyroidism that later progressed to Graves' ophthalmopathy. This chain joins TRBV30 and TRBJ2-2; no firm D call. The sample consisted of blood. The chain's CDR3 is CAWYRFRSGTGELFF. The CDR3, as DNA: TGTGCCTGGTATCGGTTCCGGAGTGGCACCGGGGAGCTGTTTTTT.